This paragraph covers one T cell receptor (beta chain) sequence. Its antigen is not identified. Clones were read by immunoSEQ multiplex PCR, and TCRdb kept only the in-frame ones, dropping some. The sample includes 2 million to 2.5 million clones, approximately 94% of them seen just once. V was pared by 6 bases and J by 0 bases, with 11 bases between. The V gene's germline CDR1 is SGHAT and CDR2 FQNNGV. There are 15 residues in the CDR3. This sample was taken from a study of shared clonotypes between healthy human individuals. Study findings and constraints: Memory subsets generally showed lower estimated richness than naive subsets.

The chain joins TRBV11-2 to TRBJ1-4; unclear D gene. The TCR sequence derives from a man between 18 and 29 years old in good health. Sequenced material: naive CD4+ T cells sorted from blood. The subset: CD45RA+ positively selected. CDR3 region: CASSWTAATNEKLFF. The CDR3 DNA sequence: TGTGCCAGCAGTTGGACGGCCGCAACTAATGAAAAACTGTTTTTT.